This TCR beta chain was captured in a study of blood T cell repertoires in COVID-19. About the research overall: From T cells, B-cell-depleted T cells, or PBMCs came the material, which was cDNA or gDNA.

After removal of 2 bases from V and 3 bases from J, the junction contained 8 bases not matched to a gene. In germline, CDR1 is MNHEY, CDR2 SVGEGT. The CDR3 extends over 17 amino acids. This clone showed up just a few times. Original data processing: Estimation of nucleated cell counts was performed using reference gene primer amplification. TCRdb's table, derived via immunoSEQ multiplex PCR, lists solely in-frame clones and lacks some. Clone size and V and J calls were adopted from that table, with D and trimming inferred from the DNA. Of approximately 300,000 clones listed, around 85% are singletons. Enrollment of patients from Seattle took place during active infection, with longitudinal follow-up.

This TCR came from a human donor with COVID-19, enrolled during active disease. The donor label of this sample is uncertain. The specimen was peripheral blood. The rearrangement joins TRBV6-2 or TRBV6-3 to TRBJ2-7; 12 bases fit TRBD2. The CDR3 reads CASSYRSTSGGFYEQYF. The CDR3 DNA reads TGTGCCAGCAGTTACCGCTCGACTAGCGGGGGATTCTACGAGCAGTACTTC.